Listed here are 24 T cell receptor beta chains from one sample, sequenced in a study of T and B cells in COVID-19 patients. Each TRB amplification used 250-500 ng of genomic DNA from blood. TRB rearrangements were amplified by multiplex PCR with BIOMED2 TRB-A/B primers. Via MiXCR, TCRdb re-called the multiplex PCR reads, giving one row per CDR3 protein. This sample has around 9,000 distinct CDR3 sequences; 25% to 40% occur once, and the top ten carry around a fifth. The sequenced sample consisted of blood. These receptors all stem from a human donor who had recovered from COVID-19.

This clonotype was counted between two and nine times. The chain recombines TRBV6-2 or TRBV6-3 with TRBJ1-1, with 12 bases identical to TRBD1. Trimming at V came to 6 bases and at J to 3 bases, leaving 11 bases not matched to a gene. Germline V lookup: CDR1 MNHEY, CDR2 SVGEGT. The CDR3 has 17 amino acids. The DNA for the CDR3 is TGTGCCAGCAGGGATTCTCTGGGACAGGGGGCTGACACTGAAGCTTTCTTT. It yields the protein CASRDSLGQGADTEAFF.

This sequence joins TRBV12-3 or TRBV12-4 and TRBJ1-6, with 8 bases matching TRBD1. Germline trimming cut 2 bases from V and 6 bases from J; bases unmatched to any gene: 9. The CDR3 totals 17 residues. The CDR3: CASSLRPTGVFNSPLHF. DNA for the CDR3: TGTGCCAGCAGTTTAAGGCCGACAGGGGTGTTTAATTCACCCCTCCACTTT.

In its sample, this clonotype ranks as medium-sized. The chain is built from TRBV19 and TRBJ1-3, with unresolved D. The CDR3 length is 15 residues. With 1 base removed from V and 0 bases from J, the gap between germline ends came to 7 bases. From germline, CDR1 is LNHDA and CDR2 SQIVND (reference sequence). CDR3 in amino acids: CASSIGHLSGNTIYF. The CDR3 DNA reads TGTGCCAGTAGTATAGGGCACCTCTCTGGAAACACCATATATTTT.

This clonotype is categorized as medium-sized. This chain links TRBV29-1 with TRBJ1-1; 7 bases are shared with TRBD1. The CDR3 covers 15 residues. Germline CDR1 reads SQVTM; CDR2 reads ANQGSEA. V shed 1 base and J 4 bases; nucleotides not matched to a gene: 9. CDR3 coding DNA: TGCAGCGTTGAAGGTCCGACAGGGCAGGCCACTGAAGCTTTCTTT. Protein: CSVEGPTGQATEAFF.

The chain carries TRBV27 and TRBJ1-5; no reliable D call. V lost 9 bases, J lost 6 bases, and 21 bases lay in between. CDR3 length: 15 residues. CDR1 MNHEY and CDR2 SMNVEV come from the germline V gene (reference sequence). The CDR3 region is CARAVAMGNSQPQHF. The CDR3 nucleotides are TGTGCCAGGGCAGTCGCGATGGGGAATAGTCAGCCCCAGCATTTT.

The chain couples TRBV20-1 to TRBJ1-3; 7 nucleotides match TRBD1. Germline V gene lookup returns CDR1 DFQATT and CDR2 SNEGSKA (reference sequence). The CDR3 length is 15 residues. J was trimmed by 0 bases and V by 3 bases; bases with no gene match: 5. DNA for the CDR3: TGCAGTGCTAGTAGGGGGACAGACTCTGGAAACACCATATATTTT. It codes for CSASRGTDSGNTIYF.

The DNA for the CDR3 is TGTGCCAGCAGTCAGGAGGGCCTATACAATGAGCAGTTCTTC. Its protein is CASSQEGLYNEQFF. This chain joins TRBV6-2 or TRBV6-3 and TRBJ2-1, with D perhaps matching TRBD2 (6 bases). This CDR3 comprises 14 residues. The V end lost 5 bases, the J end lost 4 bases, and 12 bases lay between the germline ends. From germline, CDR1 is MNHEY and CDR2 SVGEGT.

CDR3 sequence: CSARVAGAGNEKLFF. The CDR3 DNA is TGCAGTGCTAGAGTAGCAGGGGCAGGTAATGAAAAACTGTTTTTT. This chain links TRBV20-1 with TRBJ1-4; tentative D call: TRBD1 (6 bases). Deletions cut 1 base from V and 4 bases from J, with 13 bases between. Germline CDR1 DFQATT, CDR2 SNEGSKA (reference sequence). The CDR3 contains 15 residues.

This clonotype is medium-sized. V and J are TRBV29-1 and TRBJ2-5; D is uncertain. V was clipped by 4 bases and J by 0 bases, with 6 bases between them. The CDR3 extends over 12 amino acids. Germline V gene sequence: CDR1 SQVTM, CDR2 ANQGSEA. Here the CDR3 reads CSVGVNQETQYF. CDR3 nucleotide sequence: TGCAGCGTTGGGGTGAACCAAGAGACCCAGTACTTC.

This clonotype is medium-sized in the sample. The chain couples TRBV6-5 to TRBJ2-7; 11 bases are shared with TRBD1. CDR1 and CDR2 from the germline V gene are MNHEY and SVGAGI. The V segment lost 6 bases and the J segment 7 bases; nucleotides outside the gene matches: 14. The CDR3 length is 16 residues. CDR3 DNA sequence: TGTGCCAGCAGCGATACGAGCTGGGACAGGGGGTATGAGCAGTACTTC. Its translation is CASSDTSWDRGYEQYF.

The CDR3 protein is CASSQGSTDTQYF. For the CDR3, the DNA is TGCGCCAGCAGCCAAGGGAGCACAGATACGCAGTATTTT. This rearrangement joins TRBV5-1 to TRBJ2-3; D remains ambiguous. Trimming cost V 4 bases and J 0 bases, with 6 bases left between them. CDR3 length: 13 amino acids. From germline, CDR1 is SGHRS and CDR2 YFSETQ.

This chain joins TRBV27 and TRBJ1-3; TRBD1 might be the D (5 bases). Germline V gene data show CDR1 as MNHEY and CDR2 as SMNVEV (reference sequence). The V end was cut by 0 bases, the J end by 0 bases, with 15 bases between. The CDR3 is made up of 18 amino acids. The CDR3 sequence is CASSLSYPGLTSGNTIYF. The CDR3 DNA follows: TGTGCCAGCAGTTTATCGTACCCAGGGCTCACCTCTGGAAACACCATATATTTT.

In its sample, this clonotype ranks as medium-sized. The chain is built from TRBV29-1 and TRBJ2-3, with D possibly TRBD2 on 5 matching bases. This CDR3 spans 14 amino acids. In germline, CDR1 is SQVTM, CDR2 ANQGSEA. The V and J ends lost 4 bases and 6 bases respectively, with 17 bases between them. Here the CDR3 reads CSVVPELIADTQYF. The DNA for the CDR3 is TGCAGCGTTGTGCCTGAATTGATAGCGGATACGCAGTATTTT.

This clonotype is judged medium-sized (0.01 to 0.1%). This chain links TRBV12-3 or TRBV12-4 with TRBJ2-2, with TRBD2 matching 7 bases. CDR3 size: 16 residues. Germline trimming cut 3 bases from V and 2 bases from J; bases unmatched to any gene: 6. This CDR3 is CASSFWAGVNTGELFF. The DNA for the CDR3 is TGTGCCAGCAGTTTCTGGGCGGGGGTTAACACCGGGGAGCTGTTTTTT.

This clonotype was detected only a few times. CDR3 in DNA: TGTGCCAGTATAAAACCGCGGTTGGGGCGGACTGAAGCTTTCTTT. Its translation: CASIKPRLGRTEAFF. This chain connects TRBV19 to TRBJ1-1; tentatively, D is TRBD1 (5 bases). Trimming stripped 7 bases from V and 5 bases from J, with 20 bases between. Germline CDR1 is LNHDA and CDR2 is SQIVND (reference sequence). The CDR3 contains 15 residues.

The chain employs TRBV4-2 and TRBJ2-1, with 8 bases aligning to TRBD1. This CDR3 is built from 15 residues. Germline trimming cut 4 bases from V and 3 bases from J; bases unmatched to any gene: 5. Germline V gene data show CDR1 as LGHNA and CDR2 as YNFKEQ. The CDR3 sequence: CASSLGTGDYNEQFF. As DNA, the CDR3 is TGTGCCAGCAGCCTTGGGACAGGCGACTACAATGAGCAGTTCTTC.

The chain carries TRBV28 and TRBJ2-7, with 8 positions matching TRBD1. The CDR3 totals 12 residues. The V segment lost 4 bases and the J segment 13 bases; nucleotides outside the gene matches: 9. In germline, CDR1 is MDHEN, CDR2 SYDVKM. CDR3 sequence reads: CASSSGQGVSYF. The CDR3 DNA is TGTGCCAGCAGTTCCGGACAGGGAGTAAGCTACTTC.

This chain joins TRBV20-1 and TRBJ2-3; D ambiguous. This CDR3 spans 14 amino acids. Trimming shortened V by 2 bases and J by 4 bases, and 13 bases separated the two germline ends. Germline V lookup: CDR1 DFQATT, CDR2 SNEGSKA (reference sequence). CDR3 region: CSARSPRDSDTQYF. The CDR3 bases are TGCAGTGCTAGATCTCCTAGAGATTCAGATACGCAGTATTTT.

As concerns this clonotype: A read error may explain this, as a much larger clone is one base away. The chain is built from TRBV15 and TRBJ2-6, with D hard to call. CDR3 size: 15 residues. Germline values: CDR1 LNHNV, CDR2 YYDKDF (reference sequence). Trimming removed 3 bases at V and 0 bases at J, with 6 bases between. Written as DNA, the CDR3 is TGTGCCACCAGCAGGAACTTCTCTGGGGCCAACGTCCTGACTTTC. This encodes CATSRNFSGANVLTF.

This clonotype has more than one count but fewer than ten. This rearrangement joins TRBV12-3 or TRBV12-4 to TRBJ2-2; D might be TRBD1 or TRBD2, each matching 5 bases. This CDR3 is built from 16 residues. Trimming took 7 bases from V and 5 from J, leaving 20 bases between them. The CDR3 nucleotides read TGTGCCAGCAAGATAGCGACAGCCTACCGTACCGGGGAGCTGTTTTTT. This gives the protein CASKIATAYRTGELFF.

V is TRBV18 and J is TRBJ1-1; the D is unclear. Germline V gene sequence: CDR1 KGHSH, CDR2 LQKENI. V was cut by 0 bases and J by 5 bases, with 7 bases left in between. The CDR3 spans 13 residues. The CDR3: CASSPPSGTEAFF. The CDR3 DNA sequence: TGTGCCAGCTCACCACCGTCGGGAACTGAAGCTTTCTTT.

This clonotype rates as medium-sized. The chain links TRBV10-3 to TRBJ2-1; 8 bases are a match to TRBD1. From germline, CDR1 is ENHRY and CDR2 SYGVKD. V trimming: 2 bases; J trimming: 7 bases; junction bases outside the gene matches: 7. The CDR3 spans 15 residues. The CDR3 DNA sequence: TGTGCCATCAGTGAGCGGACAGGGAATACGAATGAGCAGTTCTTC. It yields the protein CAISERTGNTNEQFF.

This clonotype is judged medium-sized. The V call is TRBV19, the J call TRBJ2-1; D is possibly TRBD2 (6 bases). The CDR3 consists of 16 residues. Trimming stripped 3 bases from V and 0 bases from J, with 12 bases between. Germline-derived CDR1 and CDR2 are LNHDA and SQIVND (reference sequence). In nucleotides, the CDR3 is TGTGCCAGTAGTATGCGGGGACTGAGCTCCTACAATGAGCAGTTCTTC. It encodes CASSMRGLSSYNEQFF.

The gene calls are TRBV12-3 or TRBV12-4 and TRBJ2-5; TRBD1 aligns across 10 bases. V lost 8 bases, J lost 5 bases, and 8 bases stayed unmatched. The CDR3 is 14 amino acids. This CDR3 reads CASRDRGYEETQYF. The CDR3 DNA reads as TGTGCCAGCCGGGACAGGGGATACGAGGAGACCCAGTACTTC.